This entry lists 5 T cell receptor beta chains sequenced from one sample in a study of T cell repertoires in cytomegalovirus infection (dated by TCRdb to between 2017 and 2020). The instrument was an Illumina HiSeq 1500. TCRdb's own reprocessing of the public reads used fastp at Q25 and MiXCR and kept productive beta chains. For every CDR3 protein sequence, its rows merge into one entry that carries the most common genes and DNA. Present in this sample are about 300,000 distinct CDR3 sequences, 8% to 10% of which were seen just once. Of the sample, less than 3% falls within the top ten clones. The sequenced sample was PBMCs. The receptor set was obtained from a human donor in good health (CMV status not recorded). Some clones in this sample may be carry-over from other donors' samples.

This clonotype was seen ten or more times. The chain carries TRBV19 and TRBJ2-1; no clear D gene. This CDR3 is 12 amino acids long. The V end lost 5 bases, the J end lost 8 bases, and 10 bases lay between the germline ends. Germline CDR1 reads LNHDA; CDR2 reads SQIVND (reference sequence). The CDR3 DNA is TGTGCCAGTAGTCCCCCGGGCTATGAGCAGTTCTTC. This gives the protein CASSPPGYEQFF.

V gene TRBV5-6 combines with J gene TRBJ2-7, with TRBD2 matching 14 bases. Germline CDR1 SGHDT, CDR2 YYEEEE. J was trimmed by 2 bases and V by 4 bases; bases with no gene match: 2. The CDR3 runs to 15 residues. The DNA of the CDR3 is TGTGCCAGCAGCCCGGGACTAGCGGGGGCCTACGAGCAGTACTTC. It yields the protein CASSPGLAGAYEQYF.

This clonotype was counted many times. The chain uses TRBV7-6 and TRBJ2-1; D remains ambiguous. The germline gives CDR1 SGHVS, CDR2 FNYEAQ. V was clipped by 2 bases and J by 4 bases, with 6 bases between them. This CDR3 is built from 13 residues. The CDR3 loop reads CASSLISYNEQFF. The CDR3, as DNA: TGTGCCAGCAGCTTAATCTCGTACAATGAGCAGTTCTTC.

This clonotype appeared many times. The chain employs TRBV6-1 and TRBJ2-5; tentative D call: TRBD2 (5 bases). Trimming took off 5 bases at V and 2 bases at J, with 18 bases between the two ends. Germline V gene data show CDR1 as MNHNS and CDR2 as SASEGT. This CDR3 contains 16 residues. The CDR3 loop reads CASSLGTLAGQETQYF. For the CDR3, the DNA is TGTGCCAGCAGTTTAGGAACTCTAGCTGGGCAAGAGACCCAGTACTTC.

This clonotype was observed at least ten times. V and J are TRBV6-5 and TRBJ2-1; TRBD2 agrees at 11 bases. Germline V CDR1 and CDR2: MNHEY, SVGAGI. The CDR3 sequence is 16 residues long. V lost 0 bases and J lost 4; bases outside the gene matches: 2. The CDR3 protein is CASSYSSGGVYNEQFF. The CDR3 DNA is TGTGCCAGCAGTTACTCTAGCGGGGGGGTATACAATGAGCAGTTCTTC.